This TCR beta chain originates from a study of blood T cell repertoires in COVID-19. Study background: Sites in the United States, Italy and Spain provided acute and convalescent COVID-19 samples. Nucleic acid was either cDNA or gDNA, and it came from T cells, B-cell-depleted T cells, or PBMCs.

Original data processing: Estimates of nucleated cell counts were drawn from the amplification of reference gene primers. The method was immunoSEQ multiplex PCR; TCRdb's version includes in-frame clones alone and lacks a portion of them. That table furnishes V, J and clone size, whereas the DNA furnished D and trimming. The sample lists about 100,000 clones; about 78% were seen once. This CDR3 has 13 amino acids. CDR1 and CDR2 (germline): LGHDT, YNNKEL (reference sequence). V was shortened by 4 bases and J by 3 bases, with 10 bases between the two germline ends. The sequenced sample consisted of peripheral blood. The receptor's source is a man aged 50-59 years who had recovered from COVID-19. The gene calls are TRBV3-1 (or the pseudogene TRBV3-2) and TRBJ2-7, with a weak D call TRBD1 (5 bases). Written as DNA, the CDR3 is TGTGCCAGCAGCCGAGCCGACAGCTACGAGCAGTACTTC. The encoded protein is CASSRADSYEQYF.